The present TCR beta chain was sequenced within a study of cytomegalovirus exposure and HLA in healthy donors. CDR3 size: 15 residues. The trim removed 0 bases at V and 0 bases at J, leaving 3 bases unmatched. Germline CDR1 is SGDLS and CDR2 is YYNGEE. With 60 Vbeta and 13 Jbeta primers, the PCR was carried out. Using immunoSEQ multiplex PCR, the repertoire was profiled, and TCRdb retains in-frame clones only, with some absent. This table lists around 100,000 clones. The chain joins TRBV9 to TRBJ2-7, with 7 bases lining up with TRBD1. The clonotype comes from a man under 40 in good health and CMV-seronegative. Material for sequencing was PBMCs. The CDR3 region has the DNA TGTGCCAGCAGCGTAGGGGACAGTAGCTCCTACGAGCAGTACTTC. It specifies CASSVGDSSSYEQYF.